These T cell receptor beta chains were read from a single sample in a study of blood T cell repertoires in COVID-19. Libraries were prepared by immunoSEQ multiplex PCR; TCRdb keeps only in-frame clonotypes and omits some of them. The sample lists about 200,000 clones, over 70% occurring once. The sequenced material came from peripheral blood. Receptors were obtained from an elderly woman with acute or convalescent COVID-19. CDR3s include the opening cysteine and the closing phenylalanine or tryptophan. Each record gives: V gene, D gene, J gene, clone size, CDR3 protein, CDR3 DNA. The D gene is left open where the match is weak. The size entry is marked missing in some rows and otherwise reads once, few, many or a size class.

TRBV5-1,TRBD1,TRBJ1-1,-,CASSWTGITEAFF,TGCGCCAGCAGCTGGACAGGGATCACTGAAGCTTTCTTT
TRBV10-3,-,TRBJ1-2,-,CAISESTEPGYTF,TGTGCCATCAGTGAGTCGACAGAGCCTGGCTACACCTTC
TRBV7-9,-,TRBJ2-2,once,CASSLQGNTGELFF,TGTGCCAGCAGCTTACAGGGAAACACCGGGGAGCTGTTTTTT
TRBV5-1,-,TRBJ1-4,-,CASRHREPALDEKLFF,TGCGCCAGCAGGCACAGGGAGCCTGCCTTGGATGAAAAACTGTTTTTT
TRBV6-5,-,TRBJ1-4,-,CASSPDSLGEKLFF,TGTGCCAGCAGTCCGGACAGTCTTGGGGAAAAACTGTTTTTT
TRBV11-2,-,TRBJ2-7,-,CASSLGSGTQKLADQYF,TGTGCCAGCAGCTTAGGCTCCGGGACACAGAAGCTAGCGGATCAGTACTTC
TRBV19,TRBD1,TRBJ1-1,many,CASSIRVGTDTEAFF,TGTGCCAGTAGTATAAGAGTCGGGACAGACACTGAAGCTTTCTTT
TRBV5-6,TRBD2,TRBJ2-1,-,CASSSGLFLNEQFF,TGTGCCAGCAGCTCGGGACTATTTCTCAATGAGCAGTTCTTC
TRBV6-4,-,TRBJ1-1,once,CASSDSSSPGNTEAFF,TGTGCCAGCAGTGACTCGTCCAGTCCGGGGAACACTGAAGCTTTCTTT
TRBV25-1,-,TRBJ2-2,-,CASSDHSPDTGELFF,TGTGCCAGCAGTGACCACAGTCCGGACACCGGGGAGCTGTTTTTT
TRBV5-8,TRBD1,TRBJ1-5,-,CASSSMPGGNQPQHF,TGTGCCAGCAGCTCAATGCCAGGGGGGAATCAGCCCCAGCATTTT
TRBV5-1,-,TRBJ1-3,few,CASSLAAASGNTIYF,TGCGCCAGCAGCTTGGCCGCGGCTTCTGGAAACACCATATATTTT
TRBV27,-,TRBJ2-4,-,CASSLRVPNIQYF,TGTGCCAGCAGTTTGAGGGTCCCAAACATTCAGTACTTC
TRBV5-4,TRBD1,TRBJ1-4,-,CASSLEPTGLNEKLFF,TGTGCCAGCAGCTTAGAACCGACAGGGCTTAATGAAAAACTGTTTTTT
TRBV2,-,TRBJ2-6,-,CASSNTRGAPGANVLTF,TGTGCCAGCAGCAACACCCGCGGGGCCCCTGGGGCCAACGTCCTGACTTTC
TRBV7-9,-,TRBJ2-3,-,CASSLGGRTDTQYF,TGTGCCAGCAGCTTGGGGGGGCGCACAGATACGCAGTATTTT
TRBV4-1,TRBD1,TRBJ1-5,-,CASSQVGGQGLNQPQHF,TGCGCCAGCAGCCAAGTTGGTGGACAGGGCCTCAATCAGCCCCAGCATTTT
TRBV7-8,-,TRBJ1-5,-,CASRPSGGGQPQHF,TGTGCCAGCAGACCTTCTGGGGGAGGCCAGCCCCAGCATTTT
TRBV25-1,-,TRBJ1-2,-,CASSESSRSHGYTF,TGTGCCAGCAGTGAATCGTCCAGATCTCATGGCTACACCTTC
TRBV6-6,TRBD1,TRBJ1-2,-,CASSSTGGEDYGYTF,TGTGCCAGCAGTTCTACAGGGGGCGAGGACTATGGCTACACCTTC
TRBV7-9,-,TRBJ1-5,-,CASSLEGDSNQPQHF,TGTGCCAGCAGCTTAGAAGGAGATAGCAATCAGCCCCAGCATTTT
TRBV20-1,TRBD2,TRBJ2-5,-,CSASSASGGETQYF,TGCAGTGCTAGTAGCGCTAGCGGGGGTGAGACCCAGTACTTC
TRBV19,-,TRBJ2-1,-,CASSWQGNHNEQFF,TGTGCCAGTAGTTGGCAGGGAAACCACAATGAGCAGTTCTTC
TRBV4-1,-,TRBJ1-1,-,CASSQEPPRRMNTEAFF,TGCGCCAGCAGCCAAGAACCTCCGAGGCGTATGAACACTGAAGCTTTCTTT
TRBV19,-,TRBJ1-4,once,CASSISAGTTNEKLFF,TGTGCCAGTAGTATATCCGCAGGCACAACTAATGAAAAACTGTTTTTT
TRBV20-1,TRBD2,TRBJ2-1,-,CSASHSSGNLNEQFF,TGCAGTGCTAGTCACTCTAGCGGGAACCTCAATGAGCAGTTCTTC
TRBV3-1/TRBV3-2,-,TRBJ1-1,-,CASSQLGGGPLTPNTEAFF,TGTGCCAGCAGCCAACTTGGAGGAGGACCCCTAACACCGAACACTGAAGCTTTCTTT
TRBV28,TRBD1,TRBJ1-2,-,CASSPGQGNYGYTF,TGTGCCAGCAGCCCGGGACAGGGTAACTATGGCTACACCTTC
TRBV5-4,-,TRBJ1-2,-,CASSPDTSSNYGYTF,TGTGCCAGCAGCCCTGACACCTCGAGTAACTATGGCTACACCTTC
TRBV29-1,TRBD2,TRBJ2-2,-,CSVGASGRGSTGELFF,TGCAGCGTTGGCGCTAGCGGGAGGGGGAGCACCGGGGAGCTGTTTTTT
TRBV29-1,TRBD1,TRBJ2-2,-,CSARGRKNTGELFF,TGCAGCGCCAGGGGGCGTAAGAACACCGGGGAGCTGTTTTTT
TRBV6-1,TRBD2,TRBJ2-1,-,CASSVTSGGPELYNEQFF,TGTGCCAGCAGTGTTACTAGCGGGGGGCCCGAATTATACAATGAGCAGTTCTTC
TRBV9,TRBD2,TRBJ2-1,-,CASSQSSGRAYNEQFF,TGTGCCAGCAGCCAAAGCAGCGGGAGGGCCTACAATGAGCAGTTCTTC
TRBV7-9,-,TRBJ1-3,-,CASSLESPAGNTIYF,TGTGCCAGCAGCTTAGAGAGTCCCGCTGGAAACACCATATATTTT
TRBV14,-,TRBJ2-2,-,CASSQDYGGELFF,TGTGCCAGCAGCCAAGATTACGGCGGGGAGCTGTTTTTT
TRBV7-2,-,TRBJ1-1,-,CASSGAGYRAFF,TGTGCCAGCAGCGGGGCGGGATACCGAGCTTTCTTT